This TCR beta chain was sequenced during a study of blood T cell repertoires in COVID-19 (dated by TCRdb to 2019 to 2021). Regarding the complete study: Samples covering the acute and convalescent phases of COVID-19 were provided by collaborators in the United States, Italy and Spain. The prospective study material was composed of cDNA or gDNA derived from T cells, B-cell-depleted T cells, or PBMCs. The sample metadata nearly always contained a de-identified subject ID, COVID-19 status, age in years and sex. The repertoires were released in a freely available public database meant as a resource for research on the immune response to SARS-CoV-2. The dataset comprised deeply sampled blood TCRbeta repertoires from subjects exposed to, actively infected with, or recovered from COVID-19. The samples were drawn from two sources: the first 160 participants of the ongoing ImmuneRACE study, and fewer than 1,500 subjects contributed by 6 global collaborators. HLA class I and class II types, where available, came from metadata supplied by the sample provider rather than from assay-based typing. General study outcomes and caveats: The amount of clinical and demographic metadata varied by source and participant and was provided uncurated.

In the case of this clone: This receptor's antigen is unknown. Base-call qualities are not available, and no considerably larger clone is one nucleotide away.

Per the germline V gene, SGHTA is the CDR1 and FQGTGA is the CDR2. The germline V and J ends show losses of 2 bases and 5 bases respectively, and no gene match explains 13 bases of the junction. The CDR3 numbers 17 residues from cysteine through phenylalanine. Solely the CDR3 DNA is kept, with 51 bases framed from the first base. TCRbeta CDR3 regions were amplified from genomic DNA using the immunoSEQ Assay, a bias-controlled multiplex PCR. Per the original workflow: The number of nucleated cells in each sample was estimated from the amplification of reference gene primers within the assay. To quantify the absolute abundance of each unique TCRbeta CDR3 rearrangement, sequence reads were collapsed and filtered. For each sample, productive Simpson clonality was calculated as the square root of Simpson's diversity index over productive rearrangements. Imported from immuneACCESS, the table was reduced by TCRdb to in-frame sequences with V and J called. These copies leave out some clones; in studies compared against another copy, an unresolved V gene accounts for under half, and the cause of the remainder is not known. V and J calls and clone size are copied from that table; D and trimming were computed from the DNA. The sample table records about 170,000 clones; approximately 82% of these occur just once. In total, the top ten clones hold roughly a fifth of the sample.

Samples from volunteer blood donors who had recovered from COVID-19 were contributed by a second Seattle source. Collaborating institutions collected whole blood in K2EDTA tubes following their own protocols. For TCRbeta analysis, collaborators shipped samples as frozen whole blood, isolated PBMCs, or DNA extracted from either of those sample types. The chain was built from TRBV7-3 and TRBJ2-5; 8 middle bases align to TRBD2. The sequence derives from a woman in her 70s who had recovered from COVID-19. The sequenced sample was peripheral blood. This receptor carries the CDR3 CASSLGQGLGGRETQYF. The nucleotide sequence is TGTGCCAGCAGCTTAGGTCAGGGACTAGGAGGGCGCGAGACCCAGTACTTC.